A selection of T cell receptor beta chains follows, all from one sample in a study of blood T cell repertoires in COVID-19. Here immunoSEQ multiplex PCR was the method, and the copy in TCRdb shows in-frame clones only, minus some. The profile shows 190,000 or so clones, nearly 90% of them singletons. The source material was peripheral blood. The receptor set was obtained from a man in his fifties or sixties with acute or convalescent COVID-19. Each CDR3 is given with its conserved first and last residue. The D gene is left open where the match is weak. The size of a clone is reported for some rows only, either as once, few or many, or as a class for expanded clones.

v_gene,j_gene,d_gene,abundance,CDR3aa
TRBV18,TRBJ1-2,TRBD1,.,CASSPPRGQDSHYGYTF
TRBV11-2,TRBJ1-5,TRBD1,.,CASSQRGRCNQPQHF
TRBV7-6,TRBJ2-7,TRBD2,.,CASSSRLAGGFEQYF
TRBV5-1,TRBJ2-5,TRBD2,.,CASSPPGTSGSGGQLRETQYF
TRBV29-1,TRBJ1-1,.,once,CSAGVTMNTEAFF
TRBV18,TRBJ2-3,TRBD2,.,CASSPTLAGVTDTQYF
TRBV5-1,TRBJ2-3,.,.,CASSLETSFSTDTQYF
TRBV6-5,TRBJ1-3,.,.,CASRQGSSSGNTIYF
TRBV30,TRBJ2-2,TRBD1,.,CAWSVGRGRGKIGELFF
TRBV5-8,TRBJ2-2,TRBD2,few,CASSLEFLAGAYANTGELFF
TRBV6-5,TRBJ1-3,TRBD1,.,CASSYSMGQANTIYF
TRBV27,TRBJ1-3,.,.,CASRGSSGNTIYF
TRBV11-2,TRBJ2-5,.,.,CASSYTPEGESGTQYF
TRBV27,TRBJ1-6,.,.,CASSPWTVSSYNSPLHF
TRBV6-1,TRBJ2-3,.,.,CASSEILSSLDTDTQYF
TRBV27,TRBJ2-7,TRBD2,once,CASSLSQPLAGYEQYF
TRBV12-3/TRBV12-4,TRBJ2-3,.,.,CASSPESTDTQYF
TRBV5-1,TRBJ2-5,.,.,CASSLGVRGYQETQYF
TRBV5-1,TRBJ1-3,TRBD1,many,CASSIGQARSGNTIYF
TRBV12-5,TRBJ1-1,TRBD1,.,CASGETGGEAFF
TRBV11-2,TRBJ2-1,TRBD2,.,CASSSTGGFNEQFF
TRBV11-2,TRBJ2-7,.,few,CASSFHYEQYF
TRBV5-8,TRBJ1-2,.,.,CASTTGMGLEANYGYTF
TRBV5-6,TRBJ1-1,.,.,CASSITRNTEAFF
TRBV28,TRBJ2-5,TRBD1,.,CASSTTGSVLETQYF
TRBV28,TRBJ1-6,TRBD1,.,CASSLMTGSGSPLHF
TRBV5-5,TRBJ2-6,.,.,CASSAYSGANVLTF
TRBV10-3,TRBJ1-2,TRBD1,.,CAISALGQDPNYGYTF
TRBV28,TRBJ2-2,TRBD1,.,CASRRTGGTGELFF
TRBV9,TRBJ2-1,TRBD1,.,CASSVARDSASYNEQFF
TRBV28,TRBJ1-1,.,.,CASSLMVRTEAFF
TRBV7-9,TRBJ2-5,TRBD1,few,CASSLGTEETQYF
TRBV7-3,TRBJ2-1,TRBD1,.,CASSSPDREFYNEQFF
TRBV6-1,TRBJ2-7,TRBD2,.,CASSETLAGLTEQYF
TRBV19,TRBJ2-5,TRBD2,.,CASSPTGTSIETQYF
TRBV10-3,TRBJ1-1,.,.,CAISTGNTEAFF
TRBV3-1/TRBV3-2,TRBJ2-7,TRBD1,.,CASSQGDRGLWGEQYF
TRBV28,TRBJ2-7,TRBD2,.,CASSSGLASYEQYF
TRBV19,TRBJ1-5,TRBD1,.,CASSAGQADQPQHF
TRBV5-5,TRBJ1-4,TRBD1,few,CASSRQGVDEKLFF
TRBV11-2,TRBJ2-3,.,.,CASSRNLATAGDTQYF
TRBV25-1,TRBJ2-1,.,.,CASRYSGRYNEQFF
TRBV6-4,TRBJ2-1,TRBD1,.,CASSEGTGEQFF
TRBV28,TRBJ1-2,.,.,CASSLYRQYFYGYTF
TRBV6-4,TRBJ1-2,.,once,CAQSERKFGYTF
TRBV27,TRBJ2-1,TRBD2,once,CASSPSPSTSGEHNEQFF
TRBV5-1,TRBJ2-1,TRBD2,.,CASSSLAGAQNEQFF
TRBV7-2,TRBJ1-2,.,.,CASSFSGNYGYTF
TRBV10-3,TRBJ1-1,TRBD1,.,CAISGGQGFEAFF
TRBV29-1,TRBJ1-1,.,.,CSVSEFENTEAFF
TRBV5-1,TRBJ2-7,TRBD1,.,CASTPGTGGHTRTYEQYF
TRBV28,TRBJ2-7,TRBD1,.,CASSLGDRGGEQYF
TRBV27,TRBJ2-3,TRBD2,once,CASSLYLAGGLDTQYF
TRBV28,TRBJ1-1,.,once,CASRTERGVTEAFF
TRBV7-9,TRBJ1-1,TRBD1,once,CASSLTGQVNTEAFF
TRBV9,TRBJ2-2,TRBD1,once,CASSVDQGQGRVTGELFF
TRBV27,TRBJ1-2,TRBD1,.,CASSLLTGEGYTF
TRBV24-1,TRBJ2-1,TRBD1,.,CATSGWDRASNEQFF
TRBV9,TRBJ1-4,.,.,CASSRAGSTNEKLFF